This TCR beta chain emerged from a study of graft-versus-host responses after intestinal transplantation. At the level of the study: Among the recipients, all got anti-thymocyte globulin induction and then tacrolimus and steroids for 3 to 4 years.

Study-wide points: Allografts from individuals with graft-donor T cell macrochimerism displayed high graft-versus-host to host-versus-graft clonal ratios. Detected in recipient marrow were GvH clones, some of which were first observed in ileum or blood.

Germline loops: CDR1 ENHRY, CDR2 SYGVKD. V shed 6 bases and J shed 1 base, with 6 bases lying between them. CDR3 length equals 12 residues. Some clones are missing from TCRdb's copy, which holds only in-frame ones; the method was immunoSEQ multiplex PCR. The table shows some 41,000 clones, with approximately 95% occurring only once. This clone has more than one count but fewer than ten. The antigen remains unidentified. V is TRBV10-3 and J is TRBJ1-2, with D hard to call. The TCR originated in a human donor who was the organ donor for an intestinal transplant. The sequences come from unstimulated CD8+ T cells sorted from spleen or lymph node cells, collected before transplant. The CDR3 coding sequence is TGTGCCATCAGCAGAAGTAACTATGGCTACACCTTC. It is translated as CAISRSNYGYTF.